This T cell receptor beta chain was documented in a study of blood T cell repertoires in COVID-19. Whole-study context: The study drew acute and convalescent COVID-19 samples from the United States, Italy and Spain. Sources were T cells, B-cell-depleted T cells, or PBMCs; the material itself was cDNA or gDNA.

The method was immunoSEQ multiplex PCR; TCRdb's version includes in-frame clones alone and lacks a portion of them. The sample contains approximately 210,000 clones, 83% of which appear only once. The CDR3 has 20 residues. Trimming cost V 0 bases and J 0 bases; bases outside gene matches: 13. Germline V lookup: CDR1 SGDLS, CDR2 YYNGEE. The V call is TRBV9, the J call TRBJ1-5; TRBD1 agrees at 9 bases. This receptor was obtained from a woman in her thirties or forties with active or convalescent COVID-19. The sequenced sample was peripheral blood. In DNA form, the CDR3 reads TGTGCCAGCAGCGTAGCTGATGGGACAGGGTGGTTTCGTAGCAATCAGCCCCAGCATTTT. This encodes CASSVADGTGWFRSNQPQHF.